This T cell receptor (beta chain) came from a study of blood T cell repertoires in COVID-19. In the study's own analysis: Reference gene primer amplification gave nucleated cell count estimates. Measured with immunoSEQ multiplex PCR; TCRdb has only the in-frame clones, and not every one. That table supplies the V and J calls and clone size; D and trimming were determined from the DNA. The profile covers about 230,000 clones, with 65% to 90% appearing a single time and 5.1% taken by the ten largest. CDR1 and CDR2 (germline): SEHNR, FQNEAQ (reference sequence). V gave up 4 bases and J gave up 4 bases, with 11 bases separating them. The CDR3 sequence is 13 residues long.

The rearrangement joins TRBV7-9 to TRBJ2-7; D unclear. Sequencing used peripheral blood. This receptor was taken from a man between 45 and 60 years old with COVID-19, enrolled during active disease. CDR3 region: CASSSPSSYEQYF. In DNA form, the CDR3 reads TGTGCCAGCAGCTCCCCTTCTTCTTACGAGCAGTACTTC.